This T cell receptor (beta chain) emerged from a study of blood T cell repertoires in COVID-19. Study background: Samples taken during acute and convalescent COVID-19 were collected in the United States, Italy and Spain. PBMCs, B-cell-depleted T cells, or T cells were the source of the cDNA or gDNA that made up the material.

Germline V gives CDR1 LGHDT, CDR2 YNNKEL (reference sequence). Trimming took off 1 base at V and 4 bases at J, with 11 bases between the two ends. The CDR3 has 14 residues. The authors' processing: Amplified reference gene primers provided the basis for estimating nucleated cell counts. Measured with immunoSEQ multiplex PCR; TCRdb has only the in-frame clones, and not every one. The V and J calls and clone size come from that table; D and trimming were worked out from the DNA. The sample includes tens of thousands of clones, around 83% of them seen just once. The specimen sequenced was peripheral blood. The sequence was obtained from a man aged 45-60 years with acute or convalescent COVID-19. The V and J genes are TRBV3-1 (or the pseudogene TRBV3-2) and TRBJ2-7, with D possibly being TRBD2 (6 bases). The CDR3 DNA reads TGTGCCAGCAGCCAAGGCCCCGGGAGATACGAGCAGTACTTC. Translated: CASSQGPGRYEQYF.